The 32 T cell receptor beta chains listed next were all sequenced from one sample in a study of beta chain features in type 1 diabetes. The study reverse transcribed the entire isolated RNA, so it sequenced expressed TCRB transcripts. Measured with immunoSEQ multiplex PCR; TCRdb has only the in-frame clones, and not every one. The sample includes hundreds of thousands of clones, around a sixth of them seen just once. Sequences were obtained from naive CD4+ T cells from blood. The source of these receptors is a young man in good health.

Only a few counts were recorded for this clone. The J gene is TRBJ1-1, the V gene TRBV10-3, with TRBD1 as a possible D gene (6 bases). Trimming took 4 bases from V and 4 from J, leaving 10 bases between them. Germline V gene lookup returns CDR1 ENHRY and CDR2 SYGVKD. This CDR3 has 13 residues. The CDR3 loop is CAISAQGGTEAFF. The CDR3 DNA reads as TGTGCCATCAGTGCACAGGGTGGCACTGAAGCTTTCTTT.

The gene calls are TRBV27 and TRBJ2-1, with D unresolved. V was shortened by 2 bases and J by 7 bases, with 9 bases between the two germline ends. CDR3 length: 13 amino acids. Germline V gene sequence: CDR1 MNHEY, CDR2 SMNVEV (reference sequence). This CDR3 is CASSLPGRNEQFF. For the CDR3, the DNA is TGTGCCAGCAGTTTACCAGGTAGAAATGAGCAGTTCTTC.

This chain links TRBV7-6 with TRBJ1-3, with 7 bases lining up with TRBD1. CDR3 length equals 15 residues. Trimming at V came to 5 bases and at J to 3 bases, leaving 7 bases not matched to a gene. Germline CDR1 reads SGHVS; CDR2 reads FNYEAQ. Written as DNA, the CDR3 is TGTGCCAGCAGCCCCGCGGGACAGATTGGAAACACCATATATTTT. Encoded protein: CASSPAGQIGNTIYF. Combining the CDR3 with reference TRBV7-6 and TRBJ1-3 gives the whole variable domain GAGVSQSPRYKVTKRGQDVALRCDPISGHVSLYWYRQALGQGPEFLTYFNYEAQQDKSGLPNDRFSAERPEGSISTLTIQRTEQRDSAMYRCASSPAGQIGNTIYFGEGSWLTVV.

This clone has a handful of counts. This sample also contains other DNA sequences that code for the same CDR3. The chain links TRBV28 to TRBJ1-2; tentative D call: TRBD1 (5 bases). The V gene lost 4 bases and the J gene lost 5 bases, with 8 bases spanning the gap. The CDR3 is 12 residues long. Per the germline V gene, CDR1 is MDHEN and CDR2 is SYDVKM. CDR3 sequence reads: CASSSQGYGYTF. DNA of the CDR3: TGTGCCAGCAGTTCCCAGGGTTATGGCTACACCTTC.

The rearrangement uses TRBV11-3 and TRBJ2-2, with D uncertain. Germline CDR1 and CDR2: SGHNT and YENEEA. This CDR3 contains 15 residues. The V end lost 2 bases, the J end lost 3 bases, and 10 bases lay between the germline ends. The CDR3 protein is CASSLWNGDTGELFF. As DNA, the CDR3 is TGTGCCAGCAGCTTATGGAATGGGGACACCGGGGAGCTGTTTTTT.

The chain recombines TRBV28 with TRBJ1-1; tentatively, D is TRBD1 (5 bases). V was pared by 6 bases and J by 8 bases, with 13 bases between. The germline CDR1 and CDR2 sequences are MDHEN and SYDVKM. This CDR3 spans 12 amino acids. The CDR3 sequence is CASSQRRGEAFF. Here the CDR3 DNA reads TGTGCCAGCAGCCAACGGAGGGGCGAAGCTTTCTTT.

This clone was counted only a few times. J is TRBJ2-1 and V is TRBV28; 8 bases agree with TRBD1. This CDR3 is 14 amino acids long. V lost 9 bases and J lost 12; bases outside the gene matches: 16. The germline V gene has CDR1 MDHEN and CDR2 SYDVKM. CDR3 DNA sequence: TGTGCCAGTATCGGTGACAGGGGTAGGATCGGGCAGTTCTTC. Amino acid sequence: CASIGDRGRIGQFF.

CDR3 bases: TGCGCCAGCAGCCATATGACAGGAGATCGCGGCTACACCTTC. Translated: CASSHMTGDRGYTF. This chain joins TRBV4-3 and TRBJ1-2; D may be TRBD1 (6 bases). From germline, CDR1 is LGHNA and CDR2 YSLEER. This CDR3 is built from 14 residues. The germline V and J ends were trimmed by 3 bases and 8 bases, with 16 bases remaining between them.

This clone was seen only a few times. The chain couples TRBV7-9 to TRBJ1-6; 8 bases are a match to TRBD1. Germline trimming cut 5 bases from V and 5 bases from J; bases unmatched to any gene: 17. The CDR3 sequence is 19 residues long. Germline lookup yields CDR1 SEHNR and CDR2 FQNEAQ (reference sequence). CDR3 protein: CASSLSRGPDRENNSPLHF. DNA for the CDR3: TGTGCCAGCAGCCTCTCTCGGGGCCCGGACAGGGAGAATAATTCACCCCTCCACTTT.

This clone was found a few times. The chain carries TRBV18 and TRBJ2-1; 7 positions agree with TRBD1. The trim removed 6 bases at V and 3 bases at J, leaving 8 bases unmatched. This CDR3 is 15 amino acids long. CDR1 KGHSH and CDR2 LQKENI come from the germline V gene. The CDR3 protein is CASSPLGQLYNEQFF. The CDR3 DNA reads TGTGCCAGCTCCCCTTTGGGACAGCTCTACAATGAGCAGTTCTTC.

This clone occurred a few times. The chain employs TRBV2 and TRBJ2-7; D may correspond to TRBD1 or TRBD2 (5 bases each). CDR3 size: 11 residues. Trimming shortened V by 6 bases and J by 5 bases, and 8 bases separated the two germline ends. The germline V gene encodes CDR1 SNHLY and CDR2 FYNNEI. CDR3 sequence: CASRGTNEQYF. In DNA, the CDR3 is TGTGCCAGCAGGGGGACCAACGAGCAGTACTTC.

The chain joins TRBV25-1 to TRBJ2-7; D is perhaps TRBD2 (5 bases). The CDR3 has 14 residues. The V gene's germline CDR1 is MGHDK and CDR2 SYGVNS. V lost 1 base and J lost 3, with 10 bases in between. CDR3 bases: TGTGCCAGCAGTGAATTCGGAGGTTTCTACGAGCAGTACTTC. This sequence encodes CASSEFGGFYEQYF.

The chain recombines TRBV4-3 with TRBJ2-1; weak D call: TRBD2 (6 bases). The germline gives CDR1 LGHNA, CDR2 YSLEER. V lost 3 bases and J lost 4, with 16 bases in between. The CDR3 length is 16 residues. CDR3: CASSQGLGGLYNEQFF. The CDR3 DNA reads TGCGCCAGCAGCCAGGGCCTTGGGGGGTTATACAATGAGCAGTTCTTC.

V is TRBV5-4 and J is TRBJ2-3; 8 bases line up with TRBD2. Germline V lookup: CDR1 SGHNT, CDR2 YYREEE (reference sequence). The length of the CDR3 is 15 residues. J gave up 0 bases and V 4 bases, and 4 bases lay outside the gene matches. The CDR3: CASSRSGGSTDTQYF. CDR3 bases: TGTGCCAGCAGCCGAAGCGGGGGAAGCACAGATACGCAGTATTTT.

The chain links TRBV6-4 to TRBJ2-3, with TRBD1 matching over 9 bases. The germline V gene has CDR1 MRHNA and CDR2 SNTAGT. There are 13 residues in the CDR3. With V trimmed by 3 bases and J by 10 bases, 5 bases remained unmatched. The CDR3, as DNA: TGTGCCAGCAGTGAGGACAGGGGCTCGGCGCAGTATTTT. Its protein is CASSEDRGSAQYF.

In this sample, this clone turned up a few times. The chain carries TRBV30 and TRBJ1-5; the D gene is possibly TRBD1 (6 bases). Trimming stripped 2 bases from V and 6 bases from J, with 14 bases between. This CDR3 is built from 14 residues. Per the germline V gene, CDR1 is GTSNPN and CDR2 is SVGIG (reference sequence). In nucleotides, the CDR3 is TGTGCCTGGAGTCTGACGGGGGGGGCTCAGCCCCAGCATTTT. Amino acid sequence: CAWSLTGGAQPQHF. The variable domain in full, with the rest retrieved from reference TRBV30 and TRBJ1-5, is SQTIHQWPATLVQPVGSPLSLECTVEGTSNPNLYWYRQAAGRGLQLLFYSVGIGQISSEVPQNLSASRPQDRQFILSSKKLLLSDSGFYLCAWSLTGGAQPQHFGDGTRLSIL.

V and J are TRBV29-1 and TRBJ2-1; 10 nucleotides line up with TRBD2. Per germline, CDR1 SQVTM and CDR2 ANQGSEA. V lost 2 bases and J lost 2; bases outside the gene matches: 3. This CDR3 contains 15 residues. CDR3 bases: TGCAGCGTTGAACTAGCGGGAGCCCCCTACAATGAGCAGTTCTTC. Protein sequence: CSVELAGAPYNEQFF.

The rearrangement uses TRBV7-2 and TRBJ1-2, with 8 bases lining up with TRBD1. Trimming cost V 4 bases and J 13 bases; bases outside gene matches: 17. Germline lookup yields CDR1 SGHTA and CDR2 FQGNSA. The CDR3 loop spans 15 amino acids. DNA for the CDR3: TGTGCCAGCAGCTCGACACCGGGACAGGTGCCGCCGGGCACCTTC. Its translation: CASSSTPGQVPPGTF.

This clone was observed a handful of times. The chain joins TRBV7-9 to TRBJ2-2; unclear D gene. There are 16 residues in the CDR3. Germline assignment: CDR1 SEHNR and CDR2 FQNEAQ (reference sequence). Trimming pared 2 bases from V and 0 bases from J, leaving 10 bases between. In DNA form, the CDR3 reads TGTGCCAGCAGCTTAAGCAGCGTTGCGAACACCGGGGAGCTGTTTTTT. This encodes CASSLSSVANTGELFF.

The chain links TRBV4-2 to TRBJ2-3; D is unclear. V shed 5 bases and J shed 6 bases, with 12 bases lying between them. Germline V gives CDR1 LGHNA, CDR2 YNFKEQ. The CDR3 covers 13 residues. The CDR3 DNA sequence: TGTGCCAGCAGCTCCCCGCCCGGGGATACGCAGTATTTT. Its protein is CASSSPPGDTQYF.

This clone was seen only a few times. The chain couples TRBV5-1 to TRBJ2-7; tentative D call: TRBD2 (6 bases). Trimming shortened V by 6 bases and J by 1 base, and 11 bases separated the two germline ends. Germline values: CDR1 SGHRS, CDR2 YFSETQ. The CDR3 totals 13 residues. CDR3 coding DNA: TGCGCCAGCAAACCGGGACTTTCCTACGAGCAGTACTTC. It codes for CASKPGLSYEQYF.

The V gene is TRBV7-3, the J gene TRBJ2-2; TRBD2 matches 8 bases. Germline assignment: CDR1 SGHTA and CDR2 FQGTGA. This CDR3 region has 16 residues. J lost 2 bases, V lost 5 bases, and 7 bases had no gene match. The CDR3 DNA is TGTGCCAGCAGCCCCCCAGGGACTAGAAACACCGGGGAGCTGTTTTTT. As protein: CASSPPGTRNTGELFF. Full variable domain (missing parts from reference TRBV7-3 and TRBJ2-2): GAGVSQTPSNKVTEKGKYVELRCDPISGHTALYWYRQSLGQGPEFLIYFQGTGAADDSGLPNDRFFAVRPEGSVSTLKIQRTERGDSAVYLCASSPPGTRNTGELFFGEGSRLTVL.

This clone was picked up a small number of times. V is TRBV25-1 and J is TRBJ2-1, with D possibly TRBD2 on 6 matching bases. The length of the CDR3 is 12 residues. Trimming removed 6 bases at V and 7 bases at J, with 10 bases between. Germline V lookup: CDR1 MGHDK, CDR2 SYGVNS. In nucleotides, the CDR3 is TGTGCCAGCAGGGGGGGAAGGAATGAGCAGTTCTTC. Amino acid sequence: CASRGGRNEQFF.

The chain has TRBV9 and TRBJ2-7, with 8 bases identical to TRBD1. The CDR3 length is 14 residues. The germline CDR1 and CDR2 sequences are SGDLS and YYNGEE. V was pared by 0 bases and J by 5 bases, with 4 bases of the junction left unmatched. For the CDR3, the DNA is TGTGCCAGCAGCGTAGAGGGCAGGGGGCACGAGCAGTACTTC. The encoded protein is CASSVEGRGHEQYF. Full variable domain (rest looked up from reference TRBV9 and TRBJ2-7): DSGVTQTPKHLITATGQRVTLRCSPRSGDLSVYWYQQSLDQGLQFLIQYYNGEERAKGNILERFSAQQFPDLHSELNLSSLELGDSALYFCASSVEGRGHEQYFGPGTRLTVT.

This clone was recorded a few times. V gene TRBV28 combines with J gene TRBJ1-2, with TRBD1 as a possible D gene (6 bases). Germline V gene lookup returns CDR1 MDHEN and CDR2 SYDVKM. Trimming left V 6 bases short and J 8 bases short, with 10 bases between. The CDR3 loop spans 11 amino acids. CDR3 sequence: CASSTGYGYTF. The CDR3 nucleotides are TGTGCCAGCAGCACAGGGTACGGCTACACCTTC.

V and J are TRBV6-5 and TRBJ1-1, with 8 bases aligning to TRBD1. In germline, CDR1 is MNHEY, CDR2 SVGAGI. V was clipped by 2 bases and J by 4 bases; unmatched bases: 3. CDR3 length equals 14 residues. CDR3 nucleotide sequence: TGTGCCAGCAGTTACCGTGGACAGGGCACTGAAGCTTTCTTT. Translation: CASSYRGQGTEAFF.

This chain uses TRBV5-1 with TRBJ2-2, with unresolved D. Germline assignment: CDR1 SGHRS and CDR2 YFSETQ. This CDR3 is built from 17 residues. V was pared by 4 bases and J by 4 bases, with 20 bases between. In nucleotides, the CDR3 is TGCGCCAGCAGCGGATCCTCCCGAGCAGTGACCACCGGGGAGCTGTTTTTT. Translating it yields CASSGSSRAVTTGELFF. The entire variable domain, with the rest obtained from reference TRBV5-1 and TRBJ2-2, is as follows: KAGVTQTPRYLIKTRGQQVTLSCSPISGHRSVSWYQQTPGQGLQFLFEYFSETQRNKGNFPGRFSGRQFSNSRSEMNVSTLELGDSALYLCASSGSSRAVTTGELFFGEGSRLTVL.

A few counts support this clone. In nucleotides, the CDR3 is TGTGCCAGCAGCCACGGACTAGCGGGGGGGCGTCAGTTCTTC. Its translation: CASSHGLAGGRQFF. V is TRBV7-2 and J is TRBJ2-1, with TRBD2 identical over 15 bases. This CDR3 region has 14 residues. Germline V CDR1 and CDR2: SGHTA, FQGNSA. The V and J ends lost 5 bases and 13 bases, in that order; junction bases with no gene match: 6.

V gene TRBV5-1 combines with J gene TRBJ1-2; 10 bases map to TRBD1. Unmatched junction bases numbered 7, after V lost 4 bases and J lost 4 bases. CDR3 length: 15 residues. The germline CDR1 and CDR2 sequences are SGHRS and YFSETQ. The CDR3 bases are TGCGCCAGCAGCGTATCCGGGACAGGGGTCTATGGCTACACCTTC. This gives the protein CASSVSGTGVYGYTF.

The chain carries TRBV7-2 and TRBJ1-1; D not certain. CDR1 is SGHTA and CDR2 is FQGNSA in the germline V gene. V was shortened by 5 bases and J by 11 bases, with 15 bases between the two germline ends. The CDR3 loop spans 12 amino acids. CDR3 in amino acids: CASSPRSVGAFF. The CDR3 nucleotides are TGTGCCAGCAGCCCTCGCTCGGTTGGGGCTTTCTTT.

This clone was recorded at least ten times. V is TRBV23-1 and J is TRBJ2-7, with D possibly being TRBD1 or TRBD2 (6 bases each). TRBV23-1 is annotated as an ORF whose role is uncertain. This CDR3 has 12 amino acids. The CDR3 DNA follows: TGCGCGGGGGGCTTAAGCTCCTACGAGCAGTACTTC. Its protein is CAGGLSSYEQYF.

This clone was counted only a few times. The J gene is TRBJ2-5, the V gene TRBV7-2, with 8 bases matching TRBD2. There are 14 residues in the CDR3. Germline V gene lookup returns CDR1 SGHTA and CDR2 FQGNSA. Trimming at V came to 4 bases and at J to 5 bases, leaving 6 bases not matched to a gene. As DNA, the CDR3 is TGTGCCAGCAGCTCCCGGGGGGGCGAGGAGACCCAGTACTTC. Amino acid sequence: CASSSRGGEETQYF.